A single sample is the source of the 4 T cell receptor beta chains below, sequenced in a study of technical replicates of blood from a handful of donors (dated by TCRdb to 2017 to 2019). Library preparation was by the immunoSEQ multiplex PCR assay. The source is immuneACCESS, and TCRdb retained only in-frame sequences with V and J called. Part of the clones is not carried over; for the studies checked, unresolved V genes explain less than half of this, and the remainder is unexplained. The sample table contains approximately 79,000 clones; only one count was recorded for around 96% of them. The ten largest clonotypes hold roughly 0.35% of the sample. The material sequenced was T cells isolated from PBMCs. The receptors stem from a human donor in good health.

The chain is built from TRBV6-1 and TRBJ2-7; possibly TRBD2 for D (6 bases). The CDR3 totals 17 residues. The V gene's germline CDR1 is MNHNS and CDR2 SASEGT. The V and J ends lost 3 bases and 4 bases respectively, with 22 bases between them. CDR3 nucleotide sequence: TGTGCCAGCAGTGATGATCGGGAGTCTACCACAACTTACGAGCAGTACTTC. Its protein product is CASSDDRESTTTYEQYF.

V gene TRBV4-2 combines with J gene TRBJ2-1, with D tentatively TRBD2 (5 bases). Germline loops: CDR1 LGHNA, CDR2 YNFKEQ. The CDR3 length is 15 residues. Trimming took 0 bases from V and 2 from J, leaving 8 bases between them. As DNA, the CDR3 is TGTGCCAGCAGCCAAGACCGGGATCCCTACAATGAGCAGTTCTTC. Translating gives CASSQDRDPYNEQFF.

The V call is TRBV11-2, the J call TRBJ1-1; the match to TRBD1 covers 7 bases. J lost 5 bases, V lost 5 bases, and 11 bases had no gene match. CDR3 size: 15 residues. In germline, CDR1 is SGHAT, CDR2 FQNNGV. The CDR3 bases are TGTGCCAGCAGCCCAGAGACAGGGCGACAAACTGAAGCTTTCTTT. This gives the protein CASSPETGRQTEAFF.

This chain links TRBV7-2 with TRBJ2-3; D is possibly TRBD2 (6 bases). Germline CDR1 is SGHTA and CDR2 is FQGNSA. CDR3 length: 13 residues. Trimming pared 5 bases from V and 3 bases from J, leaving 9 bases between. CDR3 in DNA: TGTGCCAGCAGCCCCAGCGGGACAGATACGCAGTATTTT. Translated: CASSPSGTDTQYF.